The sequence of this T cell receptor (beta chain) was determined in a study of T cell changes during pregnancy in multiple sclerosis (dated by TCRdb to between 2018 and 2020). About the full investigation: In women with multiple sclerosis, the researchers looked at how the T cell repertoire shifted as pregnancy progressed.

Details on this clone: Its antigen is still unknown. No clone much larger than this one lies a single base away; base qualities are absent.

From the cysteine through the phenylalanine, the CDR3 covers 16 amino acids. The DNA shown is the 48-base CDR3, in frame from base 1. CDR1 and CDR2 were assigned from the germline V gene as LGHNA and YSLEER. V is shortened by 1 base, J by 6 bases, and the region joining them spans 18 bases. Libraries came from the immunoSEQ multiplex PCR assay. Here the immuneACCESS table is served through TCRdb, limited to in-frame sequences with V and J called. Missing clones are a known gap in these copies; in checked studies unresolved V genes cover under half, and the rest lacks a known reason. The sample table lists some 70,000 clones, 85% to 95% of them with a count of one. Of the sample, 3% is held by the ten largest clones.

The source material was CD8+ T cells from peripheral blood mononuclear cells, sampled in the third trimester of pregnancy. Recombination joined TRBV4-3 with TRBJ1-2, with the D gene call left open. The source of this sequence is a female donor in good health, enrolled as a control in a pregnancy study. The DNA reads as follows: TGCGCCAGCAGCCAAGGCTCTAGCCGGCCACGAGATGGCTACACCTTC. Its protein is CASSQGSSRPRDGYTF.